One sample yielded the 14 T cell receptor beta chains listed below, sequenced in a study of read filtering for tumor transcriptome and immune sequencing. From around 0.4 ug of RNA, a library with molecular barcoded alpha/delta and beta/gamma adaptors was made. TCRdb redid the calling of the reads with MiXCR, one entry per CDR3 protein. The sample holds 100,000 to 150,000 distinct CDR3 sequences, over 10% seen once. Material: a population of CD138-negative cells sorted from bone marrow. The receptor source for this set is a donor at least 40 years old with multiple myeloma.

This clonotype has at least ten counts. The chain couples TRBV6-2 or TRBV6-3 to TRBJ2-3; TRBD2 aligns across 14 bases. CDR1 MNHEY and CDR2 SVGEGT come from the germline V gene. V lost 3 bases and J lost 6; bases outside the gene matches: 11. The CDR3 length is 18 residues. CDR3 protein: CASSYFPGLAGEMDTQYF. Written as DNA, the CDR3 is TGTGCCAGCAGTTATTTTCCGGGACTAGCGGGAGAAATGGATACGCAGTATTTT.

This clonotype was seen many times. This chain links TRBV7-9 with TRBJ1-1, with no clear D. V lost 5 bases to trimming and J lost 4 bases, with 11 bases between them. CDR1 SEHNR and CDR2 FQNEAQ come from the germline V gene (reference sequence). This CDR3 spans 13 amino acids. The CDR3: CASSPQTGTEAFF. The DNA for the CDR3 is TGTGCCAGCAGCCCACAGACGGGCACTGAAGCTTTCTTT.

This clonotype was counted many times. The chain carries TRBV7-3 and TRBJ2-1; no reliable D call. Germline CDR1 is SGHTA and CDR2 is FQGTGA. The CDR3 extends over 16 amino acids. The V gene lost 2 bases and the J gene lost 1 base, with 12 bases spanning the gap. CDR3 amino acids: CASSLLGPRSYNEQFF. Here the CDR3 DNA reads TGTGCCAGCAGCTTATTAGGACCTCGGTCCTACAATGAGCAGTTCTTC.

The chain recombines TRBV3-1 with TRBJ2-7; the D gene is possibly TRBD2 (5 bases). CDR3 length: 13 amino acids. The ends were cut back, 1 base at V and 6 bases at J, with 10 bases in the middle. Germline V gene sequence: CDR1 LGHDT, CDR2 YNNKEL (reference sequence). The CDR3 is CASSQGSRGEQYF. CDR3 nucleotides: TGTGCCAGCAGCCAAGGCTCCCGGGGCGAGCAGTACTTC.

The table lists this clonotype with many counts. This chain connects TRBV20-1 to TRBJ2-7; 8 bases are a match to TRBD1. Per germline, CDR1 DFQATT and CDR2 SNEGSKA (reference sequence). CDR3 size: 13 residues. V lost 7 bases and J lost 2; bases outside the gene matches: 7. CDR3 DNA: TGCAGTGTTACGGACAGGGCAACCTACGAGCAGTACTTC. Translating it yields CSVTDRATYEQYF.

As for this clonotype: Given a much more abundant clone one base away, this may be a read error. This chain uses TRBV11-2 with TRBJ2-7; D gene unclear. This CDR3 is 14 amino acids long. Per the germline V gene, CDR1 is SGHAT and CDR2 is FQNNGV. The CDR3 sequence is CAGSLGDPVYEQYF. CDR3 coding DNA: TGTGCCGGCAGCTTAGGTGACCCAGTTTACGAGCAGTACTTC.

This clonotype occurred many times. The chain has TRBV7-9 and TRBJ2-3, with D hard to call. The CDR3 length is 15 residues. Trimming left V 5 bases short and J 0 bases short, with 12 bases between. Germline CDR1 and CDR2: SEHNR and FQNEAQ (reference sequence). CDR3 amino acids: CASSPARISTDTQYF. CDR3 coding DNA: TGTGCCAGCAGCCCAGCGCGGATTAGCACAGATACGCAGTATTTT.

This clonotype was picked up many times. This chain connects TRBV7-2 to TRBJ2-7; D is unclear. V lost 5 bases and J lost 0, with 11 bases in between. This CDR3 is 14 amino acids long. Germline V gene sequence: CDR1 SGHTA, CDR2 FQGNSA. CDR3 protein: CASSPEFSSYEQYF. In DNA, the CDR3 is TGTGCCAGCAGCCCCGAGTTCTCCTCCTACGAGCAGTACTTC.

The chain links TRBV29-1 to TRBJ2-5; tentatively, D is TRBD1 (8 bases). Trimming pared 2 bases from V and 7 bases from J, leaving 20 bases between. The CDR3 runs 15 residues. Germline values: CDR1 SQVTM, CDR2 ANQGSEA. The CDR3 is CSVETPRGRGGTQYF. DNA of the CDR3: TGCAGCGTTGAAACCCCCAGGGGGCGCGGGGGGACCCAGTACTTC.

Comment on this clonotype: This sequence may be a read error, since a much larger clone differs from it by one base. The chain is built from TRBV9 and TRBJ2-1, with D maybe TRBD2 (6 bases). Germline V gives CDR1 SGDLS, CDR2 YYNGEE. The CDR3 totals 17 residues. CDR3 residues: CACSPEGRPGLYNEQFF. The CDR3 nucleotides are TGTGCCTGCAGCCCAGAAGGGAGACCGGGACTCTACAATGAGCAGTTCTTC. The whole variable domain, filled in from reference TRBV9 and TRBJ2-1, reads DSGVTQTPKHLITATGQRVTLRCSPRSGDLSVYWYQQSLDQGLQFLIQYYNGEERAKGNILERFSAQQFPDLHSELNLSSLELGDSALYFCACSPEGRPGLYNEQFFGPGTRLTVL.

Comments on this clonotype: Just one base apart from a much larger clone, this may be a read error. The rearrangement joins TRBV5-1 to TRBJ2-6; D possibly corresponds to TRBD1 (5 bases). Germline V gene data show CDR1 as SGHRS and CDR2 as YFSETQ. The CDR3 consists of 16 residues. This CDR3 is CASSLGSYSGAHVLTF. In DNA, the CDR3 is TGCGCCAGCAGCTTGGGCAGTTACTCTGGGGCCCACGTCCTGACTTTC.

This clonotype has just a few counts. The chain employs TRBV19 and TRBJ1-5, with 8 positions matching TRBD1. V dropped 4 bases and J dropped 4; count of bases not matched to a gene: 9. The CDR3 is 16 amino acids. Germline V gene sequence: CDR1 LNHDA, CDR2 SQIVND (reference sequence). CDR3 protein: CASSTYGQGDNQPQHF. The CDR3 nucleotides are TGTGCCAGTAGTACTTACGGACAGGGAGATAATCAGCCCCAGCATTTT.

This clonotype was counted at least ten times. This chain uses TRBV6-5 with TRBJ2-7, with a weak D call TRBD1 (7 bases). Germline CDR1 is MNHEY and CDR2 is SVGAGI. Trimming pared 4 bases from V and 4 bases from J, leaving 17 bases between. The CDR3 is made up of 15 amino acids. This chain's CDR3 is CASSSRGRGEYEQYF. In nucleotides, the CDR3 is TGTGCCAGCAGTTCGCGGGGCAGGGGGGAGTACGAGCAGTACTTC.

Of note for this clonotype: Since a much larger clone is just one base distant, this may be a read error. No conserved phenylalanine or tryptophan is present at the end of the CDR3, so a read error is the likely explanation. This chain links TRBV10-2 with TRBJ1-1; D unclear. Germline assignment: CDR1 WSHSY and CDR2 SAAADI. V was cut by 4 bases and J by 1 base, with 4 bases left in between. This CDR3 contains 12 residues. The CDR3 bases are TGCGCCAGCAGTGGGCAGAACACTGAAGCTTTCCTT. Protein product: CASSGQNTEAFL.